These 30 T cell receptor beta chains were all obtained from the same sample, sequenced in a study of blood T cells in healthy people across ages (dated by TCRdb to about 2015). The library was built by means of 5' RACE. Reads for this sample came from an Illumina HiSeq 2500. A second PCR of 7 to 11 cycles was run with a J-beta primer mix and a sample-barcoded 5' primer. TCRdb applied fastp at Q25 and MiXCR to the public reads, then kept only in-frame beta chains. All rows with the same CDR3 protein become a single entry with the most common DNA and genes. The sample has 350,000 to 450,000 distinct CDR3 sequences on record, 52% of them singletons. The ten largest clonotypes hold around 49% of the sample. The sample taken for sequencing was blood. These TCRs come from a man in his 60s in good health.

With regard to this clonotype: Mismatch with germline at one junction end may stem from a read error. The chain is built from TRBV2 and TRBJ2-1, with 8 bases that match TRBD2. The germline V gene encodes CDR1 SNHLY and CDR2 FYNNEI. The CDR3 loop spans 14 amino acids. Written as DNA, the CDR3 is TGTGCCATCATAGCGGGGTACTCCTCCAATGAGCAGTTCTTC. Translating gives CAIIAGYSSNEQFF.

The chain uses TRBV20-1 and TRBJ1-1; 9 bases map to TRBD1. After removal of 1 base from V and 4 bases from J, the junction contained 7 bases not matched to a gene. The germline CDR1 and CDR2 sequences are DFQATT and SNEGSKA (reference sequence). The CDR3 has 15 residues. Here the CDR3 reads CSARAVQGAGTEAFF. In DNA, the CDR3 is TGCAGTGCTAGAGCGGTACAGGGGGCGGGCACTGAAGCTTTCTTT.

The chain carries TRBV7-2 and TRBJ2-7; D remains ambiguous. The DNA end favors TRBJ2-5, so the J call may be wrong. This CDR3 has 11 residues. The germline CDR1 and CDR2 sequences are SGHTA and FQGNSA. CDR3 sequence: CASSLDATQYF. The CDR3 DNA follows: TGTGCCAGCAGCTTAGATGCGACCCAGTACTTC.

This clonotype occurred a few times. The chain uses TRBV5-5 and TRBJ2-3, with TRBD2 matching 10 bases. The V gene end was trimmed by 3 bases and the J gene end by 4 bases; junction bases not matched to a gene: 8. CDR1 and CDR2 (germline): SGHKS, YYEKEE (reference sequence). The CDR3 spans 16 residues. DNA for the CDR3: TGTGCCAGCAGCTCCCTAGCGGGGACTAGCGCAGATACGCAGTATTTT. As protein: CASSSLAGTSADTQYF.

The V call is TRBV29-1, the J call TRBJ2-3, with TRBD1 identical over 9 bases. Germline CDR1 is SQVTM and CDR2 is ANQGSEA. The junction had 4 bases not matched to a gene; V was cut back by 1 base and J by 2 bases. CDR3 size: 15 residues. The CDR3 nucleotides read TGCAGCGTTGAAGCAGGACAGGGGCCCACAGATACGCAGTATTTT. Residues: CSVEAGQGPTDTQYF.

V is TRBV27 and J is TRBJ2-1, with D perhaps being TRBD1 or TRBD2 (5 bases each). Germline V gene lookup returns CDR1 MNHEY and CDR2 SMNVEV (reference sequence). V was trimmed by 4 bases and J by 5 bases, leaving 12 bases between them. CDR3 length equals 14 residues. In DNA form, the CDR3 reads TGTGCCAGCAGTTCGAGGGGCTATGACAATGAGCAGTTCTTC. Translation gives CASSSRGYDNEQFF.

The rearrangement uses TRBV25-1 and TRBJ2-1, with a weak D call TRBD2 (5 bases). Germline CDR1 and CDR2: MGHDK and SYGVNS. The V end was cut by 2 bases, the J end by 9 bases, with 14 bases between. This CDR3 has 14 amino acids. The CDR3 DNA reads as TGTGCCAGCAGTGAAGATACTAGTTATGTTGAGCAGTTCTTC. Translation gives CASSEDTSYVEQFF.

This clonotype was seen only once. The V call is TRBV12-3 or TRBV12-4, the J call TRBJ2-3, with D perhaps TRBD2 (6 bases). The CDR3 totals 15 residues. V was trimmed by 6 bases and J by 4 bases, leaving 17 bases between them. Here the CDR3 reads CASSRVARDSDTQYF. As DNA, the CDR3 is TGTGCCAGCAGCCGAGTAGCCAGGGACTCAGATACGCAGTATTTT.

The chain combines TRBV9 with TRBJ2-1, with a possible D match to TRBD2 (7 bases). Per the germline V gene, CDR1 is SGDLS and CDR2 is YYNGEE. Trimming took off 4 bases at V and 5 bases at J, with 16 bases between the two ends. This CDR3 region has 15 residues. CDR3 region: CASSPLRGADNEQFF. The CDR3 nucleotides are TGTGCCAGCAGCCCCCTACGGGGGGCAGACAATGAGCAGTTCTTC.

The chain couples TRBV7-2 to TRBJ2-3; no clear D gene. V was shortened by 10 bases and J by 3 bases, with 17 bases between the two germline ends. CDR3 size: 14 residues. CDR1 and CDR2 from the germline V gene are SGHTA and FQGNSA. The CDR3 DNA follows: TGTGCCAACACAATTGGTAGTCTGACAGATACGCAGTATTTT. Amino acids: CANTIGSLTDTQYF.

This clonotype was seen more than once but under ten times. CDR3 sequence (DNA): TGTGCCAGCAGGGGACAGGGACTCAACACCGGGGAGCTGTTTTTT. Its protein product is CASRGQGLNTGELFF. V usage is TRBV12-3 or TRBV12-4 and J usage is TRBJ2-2; 9 nucleotides line up with TRBD1. Trimming took 6 bases from V and 2 from J; bases not matched to a gene: 4. This CDR3 region has 15 residues.

There are a few counts of this clonotype. A read error is possible here, since a much larger clone lies one base away. V usage is TRBV28 and J usage is TRBJ2-7; 8 bases agree with TRBD1. V trimming: 6 bases; J trimming: 5 bases; junction bases outside the gene matches: 12. This CDR3 is 15 amino acids long. Germline V gene sequence: CDR1 MDHEN, CDR2 SYDVKM. The CDR3 loop reads CASSILGGQGHEQYF. CDR3 in DNA: TGTGCCAGCAGCATCCTAGGCGGACAGGGACACGAGCAGTACTTC. The entire variable domain, with the rest obtained from reference TRBV28 and TRBJ2-7, is as follows: DVKVTQSSRYLVKRTGEKVFLECVQDMDHENMFWYRQDPGLGLRLIYFSYDVKMKEKGDIPEGYSVSREKKERFSLILESASTNQTSMYLCASSILGGQGHEQYFGPGTRLTVT.

V and J are TRBV6-5 and TRBJ1-6, with D perhaps TRBD1 (5 bases). Trimming took 6 bases from V and 7 from J, leaving 10 bases between them. The CDR3 runs 13 residues. The germline CDR1 and CDR2 sequences are MNHEY and SVGAGI. CDR3 protein: CASSREMNSPLHF. The CDR3 nucleotides read TGTGCCAGCAGCAGGGAGATGAATTCACCCCTCCACTTT.

The genes are TRBV7-2 and TRBJ1-2; 9 bases agree with TRBD1. The CDR3 is 15 amino acids. Per the germline V gene, CDR1 is SGHTA and CDR2 is FQGNSA. With 4 bases clipped from V and 5 bases from J, the junction kept 8 bases outside the gene matches. Here the CDR3 DNA reads TGTGCCAGCAGCTCGACGCGACAGGGGGGGTATGGCTACACCTTC. It is translated as CASSSTRQGGYGYTF.

This clonotype was found once. This sequence joins TRBV20-1 and TRBJ2-3; 7 bases match TRBD2. Trimming at V came to 1 base and at J to 0 bases, leaving 4 bases not matched to a gene. The CDR3 is 15 residues long. Germline V gives CDR1 DFQATT, CDR2 SNEGSKA (reference sequence). This chain's CDR3 is CSARGAGASTDTQYF. The CDR3 region has the DNA TGCAGTGCTAGAGGGGCGGGAGCTAGCACAGATACGCAGTATTTT.

This clonotype was counted once. The chain joins TRBV5-1 to TRBJ2-3; TRBD2 agrees at 8 bases. J gave up 3 bases and V 0 bases, and 6 bases lay outside the gene matches. The V gene's germline CDR1 is SGHRS and CDR2 YFSETQ. The CDR3 length is 16 residues. The DNA of the CDR3 is TGCGCCAGCAGCTTGGAAGGTCGGGGGGGTACAGATACGCAGTATTTT. Its translation: CASSLEGRGGTDTQYF.

In regard to this clonotype: Being one base from a much bigger clone, this may be a read error. V gene TRBV6-2 or TRBV6-3 combines with J gene TRBJ2-1; D may be TRBD2 (5 bases). CDR1 is MNHEY and CDR2 is SVGEGT in the germline V gene. The CDR3 runs 12 residues. CDR3 sequence: CASTRGYSEQFF. In DNA form, the CDR3 reads TGTGCCAGCACCCGAGGGTACAGTGAGCAGTTCTTC.

This clonotype was found a few times. This sequence joins TRBV18 and TRBJ2-7; D possibly uses TRBD1 or TRBD2 (6 bases each). Germline assignment: CDR1 KGHSH and CDR2 LQKENI. V shed 3 bases and J shed 6 bases, with 12 bases lying between them. The CDR3 length is 13 residues. CDR3 bases: TGTGCCAGCTCACCTTCCGGAGGGGGCGAGCAGTACTTC. Protein product: CASSPSGGGEQYF. Together with reference TRBV18 and TRBJ2-7, the CDR3 gives the full variable domain: NAGVMQNPRHLVRRRGQEARLRCSPMKGHSHVYWYRQLPEEGLKFMVYLQKENIIDESGMPKERFSAEFPKEGPSILRIQQVVRGDSAAYFCASSPSGGGEQYFGPGTRLTVT.

The V gene is TRBV6-5, the J gene TRBJ2-5; 11 bases are shared with TRBD1. Trimming removed 2 bases from V and 2 bases from J; junction bases left unmatched: 10. Per germline, CDR1 MNHEY and CDR2 SVGAGI. This CDR3 contains 18 residues. The CDR3 DNA reads as TGTGCCAGCAGTTACCCCCACCGGGACAGGGGGGGACAAGAGACCCAGTACTTC. Protein product: CASSYPHRDRGGQETQYF.

The V gene is TRBV27, the J gene TRBJ2-7; TRBD1 aligns across 7 bases. This CDR3 spans 14 amino acids. Germline V CDR1 and CDR2: MNHEY, SMNVEV (reference sequence). Trimming took 4 bases from V and 4 from J; bases not matched to a gene: 7. The CDR3 coding sequence is TGTGCCAGCAGTTGGAAGGGCAGGGGGTACGAGCAGTACTTC. It codes for CASSWKGRGYEQYF.

This clonotype was seen more than once but under ten times. The V gene is TRBV12-3 or TRBV12-4, the J gene TRBJ2-1; D unclear. V shed 2 bases and J shed 7 bases, with 6 bases lying between them. The CDR3 totals 12 residues. CDR3 sequence reads: CASSLSPNEQFF. The CDR3 region has the DNA TGTGCCAGCAGTTTATCACCAAATGAGCAGTTCTTC.

The J gene is TRBJ2-1, the V gene TRBV14, with 7 positions matching TRBD1. Trimming at V came to 6 bases and at J to 3 bases, leaving 8 bases not matched to a gene. This CDR3 spans 15 amino acids. In germline, CDR1 is SGHDN, CDR2 FVKESK. CDR3 sequence reads: CASSQTPGGYNEQFF. The CDR3 nucleotides are TGTGCCAGCAGTCAGACTCCAGGGGGCTACAATGAGCAGTTCTTC.

The chain has TRBV6-2 or TRBV6-3 and TRBJ2-5; 8 nucleotides match TRBD1. CDR3 length equals 14 residues. Looked up from germline, CDR1 is MNHEY and CDR2 is SVGEGT. Trimming cost V 6 bases and J 6 bases; bases outside gene matches: 9. CDR3 loop: CASRQAGGAKTQYF. The CDR3 nucleotides are TGTGCCAGCAGACAAGCAGGGGGCGCGAAGACCCAGTACTTC.

The V and J genes are TRBV30 and TRBJ2-3, with 9 positions matching TRBD1. In germline, CDR1 is GTSNPN, CDR2 SVGIG (reference sequence). This CDR3 is 14 amino acids long. V was pared by 0 bases and J by 4 bases, with 2 bases of the junction left unmatched. CDR3 sequence reads: CAWSVQGAPDTQYF. In nucleotides, the CDR3 is TGTGCCTGGAGTGTACAGGGGGCCCCAGATACGCAGTATTTT.

The sample holds a few counts of this clonotype. This chain joins TRBV4-3 and TRBJ2-4, with a tentative D call TRBD1 (6 bases). The CDR3 is made up of 16 amino acids. Deletions cut 0 bases from V and 5 bases from J, with 14 bases between. The V gene's germline CDR1 is LGHNA and CDR2 YSLEER. The CDR3 is CASSQEMRTDENIQYF. The CDR3 DNA follows: TGCGCCAGCAGCCAAGAAATGAGGACAGACGAAAACATTCAGTACTTC.

The rearrangement joins TRBV13 to TRBJ2-1; D not resolved. This CDR3 has 13 residues. Germline V gene data show CDR1 as PRHDT and CDR2 as FYEKMQ (reference sequence). Trimming left V 2 bases short and J 6 bases short, with 8 bases between. CDR3: CASSLRLGNEQFF. In nucleotides, the CDR3 is TGTGCCAGCAGCTTACGGCTAGGCAATGAGCAGTTCTTC.

The chain combines TRBV2 with TRBJ2-1, with TRBD2 matching 12 bases. The V segment lost 1 base and the J segment 11 bases; nucleotides outside the gene matches: 3. CDR3 length: 14 amino acids. Germline V gene data show CDR1 as SNHLY and CDR2 as FYNNEI. CDR3 protein: CASSEGLAGAKQFF. CDR3 bases: TGTGCCAGCAGTGAAGGACTAGCGGGAGCTAAGCAGTTCTTC. Complete variable domain (other parts from reference TRBV2 and TRBJ2-1): EPEVTQTPSHQVTQMGQEVILRCVPISNHLYFYWYRQILGQKVEFLVSFYNNEISEKSEIFDDQFSVERPDGSNFTLKIRSTKLEDSAMYFCASSEGLAGAKQFFGPGTRLTVL.

This clonotype appeared once. The rearrangement uses TRBV14 and TRBJ1-1; no definite D call. Deletions cut 4 bases from V and 1 base from J, with 19 bases between. The CDR3 consists of 17 residues. Looked up from germline, CDR1 is SGHDN and CDR2 is FVKESK. In DNA, the CDR3 is TGTGCCAGCAGCCCTCGGTTCGGCCAGACGAAGAACACTGAAGCTTTCTTT. Translated, it gives CASSPRFGQTKNTEAFF.

The chain joins TRBV6-1 to TRBJ1-2; D is ambiguous. CDR3 length: 12 residues. Between the trimmed V and J ends, which lost 2 bases and 7 bases, there was a span of 8 bases. CDR1 is MNHNS and CDR2 is SASEGT in the germline V gene. The CDR3 nucleotides are TGTGCCAGCAGTGAAACCACGGGTGGCTACACCTTC. This translates into CASSETTGGYTF.

The rearrangement joins TRBV4-2 to TRBJ2-3; D tentatively reads TRBD1 or TRBD2 (5 bases each). Trimming left V 7 bases short and J 2 bases short, with 25 bases between. The CDR3 spans 18 residues. Germline CDR1 and CDR2: LGHNA and YNFKEQ. CDR3 sequence reads: CASTAKIPGSENTDTQYF. CDR3 coding DNA: TGTGCCAGCACCGCCAAAATCCCAGGGAGCGAGAACACAGATACGCAGTATTTT.